One sample yielded the 4 T cell receptor beta chains listed below, sequenced in a study of T cell responses to AZD1222 COVID-19 vaccine. This table comes from immunoSEQ multiplex PCR, and its TCRdb copy is limited to in-frame clones, with some not included. The sample holds about 120,000 clones; approximately 92% are singletons and the top ten take more than 7%. The source was peripheral blood, collected 28 days after the second AZD1222 dose. All receptors come from an adult who received the AZD1222 COVID-19 vaccine.

The CDR3 loop reads CASSQTGGKPYTQYF. CDR3 in DNA: TGTGCCAGCAGCCAGACAGGGGGCAAACCCTATACGCAGTATTTT. The V and J genes are TRBV11-2 and TRBJ2-3; 10 positions agree with TRBD1. The V gene's germline CDR1 is SGHAT and CDR2 FQNNGV. There are 15 residues in the CDR3. Trimming took 5 bases from V and 7 from J; bases not matched to a gene: 9.

This clone showed up just once. The junction departs from germline at one end; a sequencing error may be responsible. This CDR3 reads CASSEETGKEQHF. The DNA for the CDR3 is TGTGCCAGCAGTGAAGAGACGGGGAAAGAGCAGCACTTC. The chain links TRBV2 to TRBJ2-7; D possibly corresponds to TRBD2 (5 bases). CDR3 length: 13 amino acids. Germline V gene lookup returns CDR1 SNHLY and CDR2 FYNNEI.

The chain links TRBV9 to TRBJ1-1; 7 bases map to TRBD1. The CDR3 is made up of 15 amino acids. Germline V CDR1 and CDR2: SGDLS, YYNGEE. V was pared by 3 bases and J by 4 bases, with 9 bases of the junction left unmatched. The chain's CDR3 is CASSADETGFTEAFF. The DNA of the CDR3 is TGTGCCAGCAGCGCCGATGAGACAGGGTTCACTGAAGCTTTCTTT.

This chain uses TRBV11-2 with TRBJ1-1; D is unclear. The ends were cut back, 6 bases at V and 8 bases at J, with 19 bases in the middle. CDR1 is SGHAT, CDR2 FQNNGV, per germline. The CDR3 is 14 amino acids. The CDR3 region is CASSSMEFRKEAFF. The CDR3 DNA sequence: TGTGCCAGCAGTTCCATGGAGTTCCGAAAGGAAGCTTTCTTT.